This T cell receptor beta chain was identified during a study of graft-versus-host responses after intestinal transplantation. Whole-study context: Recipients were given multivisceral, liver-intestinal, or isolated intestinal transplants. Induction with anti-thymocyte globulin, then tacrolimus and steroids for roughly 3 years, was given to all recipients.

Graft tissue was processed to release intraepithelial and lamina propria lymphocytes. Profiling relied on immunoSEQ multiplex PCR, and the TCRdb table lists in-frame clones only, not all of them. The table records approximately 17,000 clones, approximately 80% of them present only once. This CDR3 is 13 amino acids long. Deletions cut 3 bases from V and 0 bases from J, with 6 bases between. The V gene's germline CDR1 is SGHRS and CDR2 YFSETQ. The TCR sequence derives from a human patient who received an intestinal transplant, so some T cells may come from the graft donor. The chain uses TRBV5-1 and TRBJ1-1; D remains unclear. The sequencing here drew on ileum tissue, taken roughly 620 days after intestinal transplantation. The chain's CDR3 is CASSSFLNTEAFF. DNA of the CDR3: TGCGCCAGCAGCTCCTTCCTGAACACTGAAGCTTTCTTT.